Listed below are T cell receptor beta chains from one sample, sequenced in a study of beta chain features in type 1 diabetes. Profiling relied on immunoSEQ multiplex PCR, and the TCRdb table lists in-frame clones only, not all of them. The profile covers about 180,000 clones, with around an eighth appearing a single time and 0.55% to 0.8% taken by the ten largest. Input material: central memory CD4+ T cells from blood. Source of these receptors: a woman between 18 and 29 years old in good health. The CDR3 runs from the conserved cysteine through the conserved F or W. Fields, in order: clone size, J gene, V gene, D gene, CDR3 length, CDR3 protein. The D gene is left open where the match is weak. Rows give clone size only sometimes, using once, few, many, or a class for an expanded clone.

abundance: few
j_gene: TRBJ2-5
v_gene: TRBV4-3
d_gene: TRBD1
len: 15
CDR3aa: CASSQDLGTGRSVYF

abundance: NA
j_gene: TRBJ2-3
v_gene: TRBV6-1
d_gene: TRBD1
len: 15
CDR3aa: CASKDRESTTDTQYF

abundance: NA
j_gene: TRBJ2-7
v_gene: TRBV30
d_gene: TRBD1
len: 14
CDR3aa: CAWRRGQGALEQYF

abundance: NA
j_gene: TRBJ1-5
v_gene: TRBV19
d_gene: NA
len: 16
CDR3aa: CASSTSMSGDRQPQHF

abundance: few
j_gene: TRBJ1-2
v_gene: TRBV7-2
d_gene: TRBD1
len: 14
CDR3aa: CASSLGQGSYGYTF

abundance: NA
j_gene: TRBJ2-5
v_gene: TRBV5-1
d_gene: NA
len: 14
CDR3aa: CASSLGAEQETQYF

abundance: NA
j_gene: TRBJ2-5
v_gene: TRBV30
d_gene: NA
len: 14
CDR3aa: CAWSVSASLETQYF

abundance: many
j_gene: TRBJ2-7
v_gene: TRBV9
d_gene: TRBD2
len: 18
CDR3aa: CASSVQPRTSGGSYEQYF

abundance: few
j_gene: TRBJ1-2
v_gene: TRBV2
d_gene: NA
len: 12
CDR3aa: CASQDSPYGYTF

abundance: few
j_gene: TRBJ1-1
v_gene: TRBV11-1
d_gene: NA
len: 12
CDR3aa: CASSLSGLGAFF

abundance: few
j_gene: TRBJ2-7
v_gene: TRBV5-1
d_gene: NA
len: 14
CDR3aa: CASSLMAGNYEQYF

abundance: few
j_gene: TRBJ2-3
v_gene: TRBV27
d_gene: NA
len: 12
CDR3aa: CASSWPGGTQYF

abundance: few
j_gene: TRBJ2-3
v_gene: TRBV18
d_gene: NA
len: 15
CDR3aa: CASSPLSGRTDTQYF

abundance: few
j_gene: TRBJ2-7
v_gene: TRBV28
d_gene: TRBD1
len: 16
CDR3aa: CASSLLSGQGANEQYF

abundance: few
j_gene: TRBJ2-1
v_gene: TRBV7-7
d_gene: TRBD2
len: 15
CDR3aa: CASSLGSGSSNEQFF

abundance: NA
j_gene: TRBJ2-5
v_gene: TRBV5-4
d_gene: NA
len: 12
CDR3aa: CASSLSQETQYF

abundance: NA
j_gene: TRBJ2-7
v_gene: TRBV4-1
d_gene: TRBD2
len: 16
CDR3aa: CASSQGASGVSYEQYF

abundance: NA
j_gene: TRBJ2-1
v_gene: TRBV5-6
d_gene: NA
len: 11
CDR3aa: CASSFMNEQFF

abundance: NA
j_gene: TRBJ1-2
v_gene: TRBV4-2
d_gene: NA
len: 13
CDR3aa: CASRLGGNYGYTF

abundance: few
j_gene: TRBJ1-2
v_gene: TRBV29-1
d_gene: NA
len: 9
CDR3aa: CSVDNGYTF

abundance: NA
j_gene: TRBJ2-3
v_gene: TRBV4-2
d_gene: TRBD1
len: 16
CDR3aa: CASSTRQGDVSDTQYF

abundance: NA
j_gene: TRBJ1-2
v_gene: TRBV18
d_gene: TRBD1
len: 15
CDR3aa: CASSPGTDLNYGYTF

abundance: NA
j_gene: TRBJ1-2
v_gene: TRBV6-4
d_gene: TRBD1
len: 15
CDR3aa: CASKRGQGANYGYTF

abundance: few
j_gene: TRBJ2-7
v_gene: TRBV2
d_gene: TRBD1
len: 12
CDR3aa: CASREGSWDRDF

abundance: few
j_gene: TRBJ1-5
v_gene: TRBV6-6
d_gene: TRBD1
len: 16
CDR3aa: CASSYRNRGHNQPQHF

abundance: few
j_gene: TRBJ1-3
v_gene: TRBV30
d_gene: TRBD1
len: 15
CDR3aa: CAWSRLGTGVHTIYF

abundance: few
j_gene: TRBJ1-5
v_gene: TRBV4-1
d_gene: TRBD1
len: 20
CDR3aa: CASSQERRTGGKYSNQPQHF

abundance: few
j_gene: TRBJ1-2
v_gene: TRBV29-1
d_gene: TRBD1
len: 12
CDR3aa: CSVGTGTYGYTF

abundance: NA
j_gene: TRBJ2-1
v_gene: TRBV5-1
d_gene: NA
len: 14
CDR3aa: CASSSSTGYNEQFF

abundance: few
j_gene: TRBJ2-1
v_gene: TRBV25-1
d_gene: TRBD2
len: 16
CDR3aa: CASRGLAGGGSGEQFF

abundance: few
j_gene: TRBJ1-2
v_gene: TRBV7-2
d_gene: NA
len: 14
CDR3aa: CASSPFTTDYGYTF

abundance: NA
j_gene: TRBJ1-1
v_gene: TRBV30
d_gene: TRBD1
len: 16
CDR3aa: CAWSVGGTAMNTEAFF

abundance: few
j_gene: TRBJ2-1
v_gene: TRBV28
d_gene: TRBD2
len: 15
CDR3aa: CASSVGLAGANEQFF

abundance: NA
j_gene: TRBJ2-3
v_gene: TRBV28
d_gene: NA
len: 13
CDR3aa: CASSFGSTDTQYF

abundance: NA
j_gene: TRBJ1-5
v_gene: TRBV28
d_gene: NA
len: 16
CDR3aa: CASSPTSGERNQPQHF

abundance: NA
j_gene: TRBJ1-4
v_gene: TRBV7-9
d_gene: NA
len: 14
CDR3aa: CASSLGSGVEKLFF

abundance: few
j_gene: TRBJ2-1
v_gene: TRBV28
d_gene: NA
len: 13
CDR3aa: CASRRDSYNEQFF

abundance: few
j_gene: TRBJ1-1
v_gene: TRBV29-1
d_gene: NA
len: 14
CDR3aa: CSVVGGGVGTEAFF

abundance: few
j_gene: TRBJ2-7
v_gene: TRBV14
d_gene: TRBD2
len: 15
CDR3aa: CASSQAPGRVREQYF

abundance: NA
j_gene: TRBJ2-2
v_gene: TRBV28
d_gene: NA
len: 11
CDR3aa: CASKLTGELFF

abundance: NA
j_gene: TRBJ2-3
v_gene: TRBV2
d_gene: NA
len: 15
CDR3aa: CASQNDRRNTDTQYF

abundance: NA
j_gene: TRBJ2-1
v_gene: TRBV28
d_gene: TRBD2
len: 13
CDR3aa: CASSMGSGLMGFF

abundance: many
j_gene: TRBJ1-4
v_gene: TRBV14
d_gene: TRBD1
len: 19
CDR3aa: CASSQTGTAALATNEKLFF

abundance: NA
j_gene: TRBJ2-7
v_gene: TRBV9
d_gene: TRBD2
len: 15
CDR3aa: CASSAEGLAVHEQYF

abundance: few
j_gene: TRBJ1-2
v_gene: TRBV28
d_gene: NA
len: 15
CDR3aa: CASSTHTGGNYGYTF

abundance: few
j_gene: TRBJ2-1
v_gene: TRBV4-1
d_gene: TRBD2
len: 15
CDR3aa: CASSQILAGVGEQFF

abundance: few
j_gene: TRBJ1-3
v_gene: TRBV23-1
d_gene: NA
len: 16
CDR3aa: CASTSMEGLSGNTIYF

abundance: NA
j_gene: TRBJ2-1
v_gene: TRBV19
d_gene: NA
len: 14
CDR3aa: CASSARIQGNEQFF

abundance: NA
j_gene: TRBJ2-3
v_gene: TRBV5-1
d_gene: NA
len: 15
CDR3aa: CASSLTDSRTDTQYF

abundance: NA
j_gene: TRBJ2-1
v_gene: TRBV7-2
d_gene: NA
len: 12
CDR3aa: CASSEQRNEQFF

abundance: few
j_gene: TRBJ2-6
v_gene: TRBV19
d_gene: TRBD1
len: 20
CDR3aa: CASSSRYRDRDFFGANVLTF

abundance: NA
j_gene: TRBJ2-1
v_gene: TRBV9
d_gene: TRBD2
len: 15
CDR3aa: CASSVETSGKGEQFF